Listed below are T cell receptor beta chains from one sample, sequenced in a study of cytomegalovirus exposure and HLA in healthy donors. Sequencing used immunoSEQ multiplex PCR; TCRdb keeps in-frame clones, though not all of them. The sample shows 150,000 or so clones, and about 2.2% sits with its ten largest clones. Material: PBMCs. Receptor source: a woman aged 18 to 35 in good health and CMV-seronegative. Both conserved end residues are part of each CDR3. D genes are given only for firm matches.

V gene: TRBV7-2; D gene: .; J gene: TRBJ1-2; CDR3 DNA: TGTGCCAGCAGCTTTAAGACAGATACTAACTATGGCTACACCTTC; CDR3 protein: CASSFKTDTNYGYTF
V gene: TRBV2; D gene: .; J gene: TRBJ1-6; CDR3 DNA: TGTGCCAGCACGGGGGGGGTGGTGTGGACAGTCTATAATTCACCCCTCCACTTT; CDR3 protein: CASTGGVVWTVYNSPLHF
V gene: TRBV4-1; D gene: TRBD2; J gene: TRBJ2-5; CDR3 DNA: TGCGCCAGCGGGACTAGCGGGAGCGAGACCCAGTACTTC; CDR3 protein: CASGTSGSETQYF
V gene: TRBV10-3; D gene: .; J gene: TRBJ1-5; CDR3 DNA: TGTGCCATCAGTGACCTCAATCAGCCCCAGCATTTT; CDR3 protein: CAISDLNQPQHF
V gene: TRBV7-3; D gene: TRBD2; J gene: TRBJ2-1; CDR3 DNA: TGTGCCAGCAGTCTAAATGGGGCCGGGGGGAAATATGAGCAGTTCTTC; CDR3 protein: CASSLNGAGGKYEQFF
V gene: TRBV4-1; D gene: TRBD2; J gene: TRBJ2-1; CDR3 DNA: TGCGCCAGCAGCCAGGGACTAGCGGATTACAATGAGCAGTTCTTC; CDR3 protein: CASSQGLADYNEQFF
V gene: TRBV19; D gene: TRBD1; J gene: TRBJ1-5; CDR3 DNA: TGTGCCAGTAGTAGAACACAGGGGGTTCAGCCCCAGCATTTT; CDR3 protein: CASSRTQGVQPQHF
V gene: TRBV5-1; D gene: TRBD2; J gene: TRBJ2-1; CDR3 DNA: TGCGCCAGCGGGGGAGGACTAGCGGCTGTAACCCCCGAGCAGTTCTTC; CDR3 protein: CASGGGLAAVTPEQFF
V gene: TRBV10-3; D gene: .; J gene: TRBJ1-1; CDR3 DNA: TGTGCCATCAGTGGCGGCGAAGGCCGAGGTGGCACTGAAGCTTTCTTT; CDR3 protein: CAISGGEGRGGTEAFF
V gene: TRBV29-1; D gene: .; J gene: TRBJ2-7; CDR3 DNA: TGCAGCGTTTTCGGGGATCGTGGGGAATCCTACGAGCAGTACTTC; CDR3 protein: CSVFGDRGESYEQYF
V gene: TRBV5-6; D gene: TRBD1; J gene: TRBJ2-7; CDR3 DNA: TGTGCCAGCAGCTTGGGGGGGACAGGGGGATACGAGCAGTACTTC; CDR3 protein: CASSLGGTGGYEQYF
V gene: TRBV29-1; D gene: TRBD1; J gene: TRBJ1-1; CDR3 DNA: TGCAGCGCACGGGACAGGGAGGCTTTCTTT; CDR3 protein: CSARDREAFF